The 4 T cell receptor beta chains below were found in one sample sequenced in a study of PD-1 blockade in classical Hodgkin lymphoma (TCRdb year 2020). According to the study, the label for this sample's time point signals: cycle 1 day 1 (C1D1), immediately before nivolumab initiation. Relapse after autologous stem cell transplantation had occurred in all trial patients, and cohorts A, B and C were distinguished by prior brentuximab vedotin exposure. Libraries were constructed by the immunoSEQ multiplex PCR assay. TCRdb mirrors the immuneACCESS table, restricted to in-frame sequences. Some clones are absent from its copies; in checked studies, under half trace to an unresolved V gene, and the reason for the others is unknown. The table for this sample lists about 13,000 clones; 65% to 90% of them were counted only once. The biggest ten clones account for about 25% of the sample. The specimen was peripheral blood mononuclear cells (PBMCs), collected at baseline. Receptors originate from a human donor with classical Hodgkin lymphoma.

The V and J genes are TRBV11-2 and TRBJ2-7; 9 bases are shared with TRBD2. The germline gives CDR1 SGHAT, CDR2 FQNNGV. Trimming at V came to 5 bases and at J to 4 bases, leaving 6 bases not matched to a gene. The CDR3 runs 14 residues. The CDR3 DNA sequence: TGTGCCAGCAGCCATAGCGGGAGATCTTACGAGCAGTACTTC. Protein sequence: CASSHSGRSYEQYF.

The chain carries TRBV7-2 and TRBJ2-1; weak D call: TRBD2 (6 bases). The germline CDR1 and CDR2 sequences are SGHTA and FQGNSA. The CDR3 has 15 residues. Trimming took off 1 base at V and 7 bases at J, with 14 bases between the two ends. DNA of the CDR3: TGTGCCAGCAGCTTAGGCCCGGGAGCGTGGAATGAGCAGTTCTTC. It encodes CASSLGPGAWNEQFF.

The rearrangement uses TRBV19 and TRBJ1-5; D is possibly TRBD1 (6 bases). Trimming stripped 2 bases from V and 6 bases from J, with 11 bases between. Germline V lookup: CDR1 LNHDA, CDR2 SQIVND (reference sequence). This CDR3 has 14 amino acids. The CDR3 protein is CASSITQGGQPQHF. In DNA, the CDR3 is TGTGCCAGTAGTATAACACAGGGTGGTCAGCCCCAGCATTTT.

This chain uses TRBV6-6 with TRBJ2-7; D may match TRBD1 or TRBD2 (5 bases each). Trimming shortened V by 0 bases and J by 1 base, and 13 bases separated the two germline ends. Germline CDR1 MNHNY, CDR2 SVGAGI (reference sequence). The CDR3 is 16 amino acids. The CDR3 protein is CASSYSRSWGSYEQYF. As DNA, the CDR3 is TGTGCCAGCAGTTACTCGCGCAGTTGGGGGTCCTACGAGCAGTACTTC.